The clone carrying this T cell receptor beta chain was recorded a few times. The antigen is not known. This record belongs to a study of identical twins. The CDR3 is 20 residues long. The germline gives CDR1 SGHDN, CDR2 FVKESK. V was shortened by 0 bases and J by 0 bases, with 21 bases between the two germline ends. The study's findings and limits: Twin sharing of out-of-frame TCR alpha was underestimated by models in monozygotic pairs.

Addition of a universal primer site occurred through template switching, and cDNA carried unique molecular identifiers. TCRdb processed the 5' RACE reads anew with MiXCR; each CDR3 protein has one entry. The sample yields approximately 470,000 distinct CDR3 sequences, 11% to 15% seen once. These same records also appear under a second study, on yellow fever vaccine responses in identical twins.

Sequenced material: CD4+ T cells sorted from blood. The clonotype comes from a woman between 18 and 29 years old in good health. The chain couples TRBV14 to TRBJ2-4, with D perhaps TRBD1 (5 bases). The CDR3 region is CASSQDRTGLRQLAKNIQYF. CDR3 nucleotide sequence: TGTGCCAGCAGCCAAGATCGGACGGGCCTGCGACAGCTAGCCAAAAACATTCAGTACTTC.